The T cell receptor (beta chain) under discussion was sequenced for a study of PD-L1 blockade in urothelial cancer. Study in general: Men with urothelial cancer arising in the bladder made up about 85% of the roughly 29 patients.

Synthetic TCR analog templates were added to each PCR reaction. Profiling relied on immunoSEQ multiplex PCR, and the TCRdb table lists in-frame clones only, not all of them. The sample lists tens of thousands of clones; 86% were seen once. Time point given: pretreatment peripheral blood. Patients were living with locally advanced or metastatic urothelial carcinoma. Peripheral blood mononuclear cells were collected from every patient before and during treatment, yielding between 1 and 8 samples per patient. This CDR3 has 13 amino acids. The V and J ends lost 5 bases and 2 bases respectively, with 9 bases between them. CDR1 is LNHDA, CDR2 SQIVND, per germline (reference sequence). Many counts were recorded for this clone. The sample contains more than one DNA sequence encoding this CDR3.

The chain has TRBV19 and TRBJ1-2, with a weak D call TRBD1 (6 bases). This clonotype originated in a man in his fifties or sixties with urothelial cancer. Specimen: PBMCs, collected around atezolizumab (anti-PD-L1) treatment. The CDR3 region is CASSPQGNYGYTF. As DNA, the CDR3 is TGTGCCAGTAGTCCGCAGGGGAACTATGGCTACACCTTC.